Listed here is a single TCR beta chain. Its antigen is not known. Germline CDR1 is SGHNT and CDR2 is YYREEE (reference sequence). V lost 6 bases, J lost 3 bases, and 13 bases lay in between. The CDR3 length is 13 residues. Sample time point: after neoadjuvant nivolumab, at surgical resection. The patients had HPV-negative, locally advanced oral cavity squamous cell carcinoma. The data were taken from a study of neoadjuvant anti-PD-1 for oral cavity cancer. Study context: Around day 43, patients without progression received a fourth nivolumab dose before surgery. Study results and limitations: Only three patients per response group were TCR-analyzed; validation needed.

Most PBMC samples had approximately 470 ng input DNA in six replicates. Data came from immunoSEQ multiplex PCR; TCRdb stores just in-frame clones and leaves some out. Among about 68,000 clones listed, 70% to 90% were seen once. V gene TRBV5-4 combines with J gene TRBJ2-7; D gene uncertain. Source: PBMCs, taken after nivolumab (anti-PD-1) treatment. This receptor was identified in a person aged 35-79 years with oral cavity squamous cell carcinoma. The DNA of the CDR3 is TGTGCCAGCATCCCGGAAGGCCACTACGAGCAGTACTTC. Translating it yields CASIPEGHYEQYF.